One sample yielded the 22 T cell receptor beta chains listed below, sequenced in a study of blood T cell repertoires in COVID-19. Using immunoSEQ multiplex PCR, the repertoire was profiled, and TCRdb retains in-frame clones only, with some absent. Of under 120,000 clones detected, 80% to 90% appear once; the ten largest clones hold 2.1%. Sequencing input: peripheral blood. The source is a human donor in a cohort sampled during active COVID-19.

CDR3 sequence: CASSVASGGDEQYF. The CDR3 DNA is TGTGCCAGCAGCGTGGCTAGCGGGGGCGACGAGCAGTACTTC. The chain has TRBV9 and TRBJ2-7; TRBD2 agrees at 10 bases. The J segment lost 5 bases and the V segment lost 2 bases, leaving 4 bases of the junction unmatched. Germline assignment: CDR1 SGDLS and CDR2 YYNGEE. The CDR3 runs to 14 residues.

This clone was detected once. The genes are TRBV7-2 and TRBJ2-5; D call uncertain. CDR3 size: 14 residues. V was trimmed by 5 bases and J by 5 bases, leaving 15 bases between them. Germline CDR1 reads SGHTA; CDR2 reads FQGNSA. CDR3 residues: CASSRVTVSETQYF. For the CDR3, the DNA is TGTGCCAGCAGCCGCGTCACAGTATCGGAGACCCAGTACTTC.

A few counts support this clone. The V call is TRBV5-4, the J call TRBJ2-2; tentative D call: TRBD2 (6 bases). This CDR3 has 15 amino acids. Looked up from germline, CDR1 is SGHNT and CDR2 is YYREEE (reference sequence). The ends were cut back, 6 bases at V and 0 bases at J, with 12 bases in the middle. CDR3 DNA sequence: TGTGCCAGCACACCGCCGGGAGCGAACACCGGGGAGCTGTTTTTT. Its protein product is CASTPPGANTGELFF.

The chain uses TRBV5-5 and TRBJ2-3; the match to TRBD2 covers 9 bases. CDR3 length equals 17 residues. Looked up from germline, CDR1 is SGHKS and CDR2 is YYEKEE (reference sequence). V dropped 2 bases and J dropped 0; count of bases not matched to a gene: 7. This CDR3 reads CASSFTGTSYSTDTQYF. The CDR3 region has the DNA TGTGCCAGCAGCTTCACCGGGACTAGCTATAGCACAGATACGCAGTATTTT.

The rearrangement uses TRBV5-1 and TRBJ2-5; 9 positions match TRBD2. There are 15 residues in the CDR3. Germline-derived CDR1 and CDR2 are SGHRS and YFSETQ. V lost 3 bases and J lost 0; bases outside the gene matches: 3. Written as DNA, the CDR3 is TGCGCCAGCAGCTCTAGCGGGACGTACCAAGAGACCCAGTACTTC. Protein sequence: CASSSSGTYQETQYF.

The rearrangement uses TRBV7-3 and TRBJ2-6; D might be TRBD2 (6 bases). CDR3 length: 18 amino acids. Trimming removed 5 bases at V and 0 bases at J, with 17 bases between. Germline CDR1 and CDR2: SGHTA and FQGTGA. The chain's CDR3 is CASSPTGGGGSGANVLTF. CDR3 in DNA: TGTGCCAGCAGCCCCACCGGGGGAGGAGGCTCTGGGGCCAACGTCCTGACTTTC.

This chain joins TRBV9 and TRBJ2-1, with unresolved D. Trimming shortened V by 7 bases and J by 5 bases, and 7 bases separated the two germline ends. The CDR3 sequence is 11 residues long. Germline assignment: CDR1 SGDLS and CDR2 YYNGEE. The CDR3 region has the DNA TGTGCCAGCTCCACAGACAATGAGCAGTTCTTC. This translates into CASSTDNEQFF. The variable domain in full, completed from reference TRBV9 and TRBJ2-1, reads DSGVTQTPKHLITATGQRVTLRCSPRSGDLSVYWYQQSLDQGLQFLIQYYNGEERAKGNILERFSAQQFPDLHSELNLSSLELGDSALYFCASSTDNEQFFGPGTRLTVL.

The genes are TRBV11-1 and TRBJ1-1; the D gene is possibly TRBD1 (6 bases). In germline, CDR1 is SGHAT, CDR2 FQDESV (reference sequence). Trimming removed 6 bases from V and 7 bases from J, with 21 bases in between. This CDR3 spans 15 amino acids. The CDR3 DNA reads TGTGCCAGCAGAGACATACAGGGTTCCCGACTTGAAGCTTTCTTT. Residues: CASRDIQGSRLEAFF.

This clone was detected a few times. V and J are TRBV12-3 or TRBV12-4 and TRBJ1-2; 12 nucleotides line up with TRBD1. With 10 bases clipped from V and 8 bases from J, the junction kept 5 bases outside the gene matches. The CDR3 is 12 residues long. Here the CDR3 DNA reads TGTGCCACCGGGGACAGGGGGCTCGGCTACACCTTC. Translated: CATGDRGLGYTF.

This chain uses TRBV7-9 with TRBJ2-7, with D unresolved. CDR1 and CDR2 from the germline V gene are SEHNR and FQNEAQ (reference sequence). V was pared by 5 bases and J by 3 bases, with 8 bases between. This CDR3 is built from 12 residues. The CDR3 DNA reads as TGTGCCAGCAGCCCATTAGACTACGAGCAGTACTTC. Protein product: CASSPLDYEQYF. Drawing the rest from reference TRBV7-9 and TRBJ2-7, the complete variable domain is DTGVSQNPRHKITKRGQNVTFRCDPISEHNRLYWYRQTLGQGPEFLTYFQNEAQLEKSRLLSDRFSAERPKGSFSTLEIQRTEQGDSAMYLCASSPLDYEQYFGPGTRLTVT.

The chain links TRBV29-1 to TRBJ1-2, with unresolved D. Germline CDR1 is SQVTM and CDR2 is ANQGSEA. CDR3 size: 13 residues. Trimming took 2 bases from V and 7 from J, leaving 14 bases between them. CDR3 coding DNA: TGCAGCGTTGAACTGGCCTCCCGGGGTGGCTACACCTTC. As protein: CSVELASRGGYTF.

This CDR3 is CAIRASGNRNEQFF. In DNA form, the CDR3 reads TGTGCCATCAGGGCTAGCGGGAACCGGAATGAGCAGTTCTTC. The chain carries TRBV10-3 and TRBJ2-1, with 9 bases aligning to TRBD2. From germline, CDR1 is ENHRY and CDR2 SYGVKD. The CDR3 sequence is 14 residues long. J lost 7 bases, V lost 6 bases, and 7 bases had no gene match.

The CDR3 bases are TGTGCCAGCAGTCACGAGCCCACCGGGGACTCCGCCGACAATGAGCAGTTCTTC. This gives the protein CASSHEPTGDSADNEQFF. The J gene is TRBJ2-1, the V gene TRBV6-6, with TRBD2 as a possible D gene (6 bases). Germline values: CDR1 MNHNY, CDR2 SVGAGI (reference sequence). This CDR3 comprises 18 residues. Trimming stripped 5 bases from V and 5 bases from J, with 25 bases between.

The chain recombines TRBV7-9 with TRBJ1-6; perhaps TRBD1 as D (6 bases). The V gene's germline CDR1 is SEHNR and CDR2 FQNEAQ (reference sequence). The CDR3 contains 14 residues. V dropped 5 bases and J dropped 7 bases, with 12 bases sitting between them. In DNA form, the CDR3 reads TGTGCCAGCAGCGACCGGACAGCCAATTCACCCCTCCACTTT. It is translated as CASSDRTANSPLHF.

This clone was detected only a few times. The chain employs TRBV7-9 and TRBJ1-2; D not resolved. CDR1 and CDR2 (germline): SEHNR, FQNEAQ (reference sequence). The V end was cut by 5 bases, the J end by 0 bases, with 13 bases between. The CDR3 runs 15 residues. CDR3 nucleotide sequence: TGTGCCAGCAGCCGGGCGGGCCTAGCTAACTATGGCTACACCTTC. Protein product: CASSRAGLANYGYTF.

V gene TRBV5-6 combines with J gene TRBJ2-1; TRBD1 matches at 7 bases. The V and J ends lost 2 bases and 1 base, in that order; junction bases with no gene match: 3. From germline, CDR1 is SGHDT and CDR2 YYEEEE. This CDR3 spans 15 amino acids. DNA for the CDR3: TGTGCCAGCAGCTTCATGGACAGGTCCTACAATGAGCAGTTCTTC. Its protein is CASSFMDRSYNEQFF.

This clone was seen a single time. The genes are TRBV14 and TRBJ1-1; perhaps TRBD1 as D (6 bases). Trimming pared 1 base from V and 6 bases from J, leaving 18 bases between. CDR1 is SGHDN and CDR2 is FVKESK in the germline V gene. The CDR3 totals 16 residues. CDR3 DNA sequence: TGTGCCAGCAGCCAAGGATGGGGCAGGGGAACGGCTGAAGCTTTCTTT. This gives the protein CASSQGWGRGTAEAFF.

This clone came up a few times. V and J are TRBV6-5 and TRBJ1-4; TRBD1 agrees at 9 bases. The CDR3 loop spans 13 amino acids. Germline V gene sequence: CDR1 MNHEY, CDR2 SVGAGI. With V trimmed by 4 bases and J by 11 bases, 5 bases remained unmatched. CDR3 sequence (DNA): TGTGCCAGCAGTTCCGGGACAGGGTCTAAACTGTTTTTT. Its translation is CASSSGTGSKLFF.

V gene TRBV27 combines with J gene TRBJ2-1; TRBD1 aligns across 10 bases. Germline CDR1 and CDR2: MNHEY and SMNVEV (reference sequence). The CDR3 consists of 14 residues. Unmatched junction bases numbered 7, after V lost 4 bases and J lost 10 bases. The CDR3 DNA follows: TGTGCCAGCAGTTCGCCCGACAGGGGGCAGGAGCAGTTCTTC. The encoded protein is CASSSPDRGQEQFF.

The CDR3: CASSESRRGAAEAFF. CDR3 DNA sequence: TGTGCCAGCAGTGAATCCCGCAGGGGAGCCGCTGAAGCTTTCTTT. This rearrangement joins TRBV6-1 to TRBJ1-1; TRBD1 might be the D (6 bases). V dropped 2 bases and J dropped 6 bases, with 16 bases sitting between them. Germline CDR1 is MNHNS and CDR2 is SASEGT. CDR3 size: 15 residues.

This chain links TRBV5-1 with TRBJ2-4; 9 bases fit TRBD1. Germline trimming cut 4 bases from V and 0 bases from J; bases unmatched to any gene: 20. The germline CDR1 and CDR2 sequences are SGHRS and YFSETQ. The length of the CDR3 is 21 residues. CDR3 coding DNA: TGCGCCAGCAGCCTGGAACCGAGGACAGGGGCGAGAGACATAGCCAAAAACATTCAGTACTTC. Translation: CASSLEPRTGARDIAKNIQYF.

The chain has TRBV4-2 and TRBJ2-1; a possible D gene is TRBD2 (6 bases). CDR3 length equals 16 residues. Germline values: CDR1 LGHNA, CDR2 YNFKEQ. V gave up 6 bases and J gave up 2 bases, with 17 bases separating them. The CDR3 protein is CASSHTLAETYNEQFF. CDR3 DNA sequence: TGTGCCAGCAGTCACACATTAGCGGAGACCTACAATGAGCAGTTCTTC.